This passage covers 32 T cell receptor beta chains from one sample sequenced in a study of T cells in Graves' hyperthyroidism and ophthalmopathy. RNA transcripts provided the source from which TCR beta CDR3 regions were amplified. An initial round of RT-PCR targeting the TCR CDR3 relied on the HTBI primer set. Each CDR3 protein gets one entry after TCRdb re-called the multiplex PCR reads with MiXCR. The sample holds about 420,000 distinct CDR3 sequences; around 13% are singletons and the top ten take 5% to 6%. The source material was blood. Receptors originate from a woman aged 18-29 years with Graves' hyperthyroidism.

The chain couples TRBV19 to TRBJ2-7; D is undetermined. V lost 5 bases, J lost 0 bases, and 8 bases lay in between. Germline V gives CDR1 LNHDA, CDR2 SQIVND (reference sequence). The CDR3 length is 13 residues. Written as DNA, the CDR3 is TGTGCCAGTAGTGGTACGGTCTCCTACGAGCAGTACTTC. It translates to CASSGTVSYEQYF.

The CDR3 coding sequence is TGTGCCAGTACTACACAGGGAAGGATCGCTGAAGCTTTCTTT. Translated, it gives CASTTQGRIAEAFF. The chain has TRBV19 and TRBJ1-1; weak D call: TRBD1 (6 bases). Trimming took 7 bases from V and 6 from J, leaving 18 bases between them. Germline assignment: CDR1 LNHDA and CDR2 SQIVND (reference sequence). The CDR3 has 14 residues.

The chain recombines TRBV10-2 with TRBJ2-7; 10 bases are shared with TRBD2. The CDR3 is made up of 14 amino acids. The V segment lost 5 bases and the J segment 4 bases; nucleotides outside the gene matches: 5. Germline CDR1 is WSHSY and CDR2 is SAAADI. CDR3 protein: CASSHSSGSYEQYF. The CDR3 DNA sequence: TGCGCCAGCAGTCACTCTAGCGGGAGTTACGAGCAGTACTTC.

This clonotype occurred many times. The chain joins TRBV2 to TRBJ1-1; D gene uncertain. The ends were cut back, 7 bases at V and 0 bases at J, with 9 bases in the middle. This CDR3 comprises 13 residues. Germline CDR1 SNHLY, CDR2 FYNNEI. The CDR3 sequence is CASTVWMNTEAFF. CDR3 coding DNA: TGTGCCAGCACGGTTTGGATGAACACTGAAGCTTTCTTT.

Concerning this clonotype: Just one base apart from a much larger clone, this may be a read error. No conserved phenylalanine or tryptophan is present at the end of the CDR3, so a read error is the likely explanation. The chain employs TRBV7-2 and TRBJ1-5; 9 positions agree with TRBD1. V gave up 1 base and J gave up 3 bases; unmatched junction bases: 4. This CDR3 has 16 residues. CDR1 and CDR2 from the germline V gene are SGHTA and FQGNSA. In DNA, the CDR3 is TGTGCCAGCAGCTTAGAGGGACAGGGAGTCAATCAGCCCCAGCATTAT. Residues: CASSLEGQGVNQPQHY.

The chain joins TRBV6-1 to TRBJ1-6; a weak D match, TRBD1 (5 bases). The ends were cut back, 6 bases at V and 7 bases at J, with 13 bases in the middle. CDR3 length equals 14 residues. Germline CDR1 reads MNHNS; CDR2 reads SASEGT. The CDR3, as DNA: TGTGCCAGCAGACGACGGGGGAAAAATTCACCCCTCCACTTT. Residues: CASRRRGKNSPLHF.

This clonotype was detected ten times or more. The chain has TRBV6-1 and TRBJ2-3; D remains unclear. In germline, CDR1 is MNHNS, CDR2 SASEGT. Trimming pared 1 base from V and 2 bases from J, leaving 4 bases between. This CDR3 has 13 residues. This chain's CDR3 is CASSEVYTDTQYF. The CDR3 DNA follows: TGTGCCAGCAGTGAAGTATACACAGATACGCAGTATTTT.

This clonotype was counted a few times. A much larger clonotype is one base distant, so this may be a read error. The chain carries TRBV20-1 and TRBJ2-3, with D perhaps TRBD1 (6 bases). TRBJ1-5 explains the end of the DNA better; the J call may be wrong. The CDR3 consists of 14 residues. Germline CDR1 reads DFQATT; CDR2 reads SNEGSKA (reference sequence). As DNA, the CDR3 is TGCAGTGCGCCTCCAGGGGCGATGACAGATACGCAGCATTTT. Translation gives CSAPPGAMTDTQHF.

This clonotype has at least ten counts. This chain connects TRBV6-2 or TRBV6-3 to TRBJ2-3; TRBD2 matches 8 bases. The CDR3 runs to 17 residues. CDR1 and CDR2 (germline): MNHEY, SVGEGT. The trim removed 1 base at V and 0 bases at J, leaving 6 bases unmatched. The CDR3 region is CASSYYTRGGSTDTQYF. CDR3 coding DNA: TGTGCCAGCAGTTACTATACCCGCGGGGGGAGCACAGATACGCAGTATTTT.

In its sample, this clonotype was seen many times. The gene calls are TRBV20-1 and TRBJ1-1; 8 nucleotides align to TRBD1. CDR1 is DFQATT and CDR2 is SNEGSKA in the germline V gene (reference sequence). The CDR3 length is 11 residues. J lost 6 bases, V lost 4 bases, and 1 base had no gene match. The DNA for the CDR3 is TGCAGTGCTACCAGGGGGCCTGAAGCTTTCTTT. Translated, it gives CSATRGPEAFF.

This clonotype was recorded a few times. This clone may be a read error of a much larger clone one base away. V usage is TRBV10-3 and J usage is TRBJ2-3, with 7 nucleotides matching TRBD2. The CDR3 loop spans 13 amino acids. CDR1 ENHRY and CDR2 SYGVKD come from the germline V gene. The CDR3: CAIMAGDTDTQCF. The CDR3 DNA follows: TGTGCCATCATGGCGGGAGACACAGATACGCAGTGTTTT.

The chain couples TRBV7-9 to TRBJ2-1; TRBD1 matches 8 bases. The CDR3 has 15 residues. Per germline, CDR1 SEHNR and CDR2 FQNEAQ (reference sequence). Trimming at V came to 1 base and at J to 6 bases, leaving 5 bases not matched to a gene. The CDR3 coding sequence is TGTGCCAGCAGCTTAGAGTTAGACAGGGGCAATGAGCAGTTCTTC. This sequence encodes CASSLELDRGNEQFF.

This clonotype was seen a few times. The rearrangement uses TRBV29-1 and TRBJ1-2, with 7 bases fitting TRBD1. Losses at the gene ends were 5 bases for V and 8 bases for J; bases not matched to a gene: 5. This CDR3 has 11 amino acids. The germline CDR1 and CDR2 sequences are SQVTM and ANQGSEA. Written as DNA, the CDR3 is TGCAGCGTTCCAGGGGGAGGAGGCTACACCTTC. Protein product: CSVPGGGGYTF.

The chain recombines TRBV9 with TRBJ1-3; the D gene is possibly TRBD1 (5 bases). There are 16 residues in the CDR3. Trimming removed 1 base at V and 4 bases at J, with 15 bases between. CDR1 and CDR2 (germline): SGDLS, YYNGEE. The CDR3 spells CASSVSPGGGGNTIYF. CDR3 sequence (DNA): TGTGCCAGCAGCGTATCCCCGGGGGGTGGAGGAAACACCATATATTTT.

In its sample, this clonotype was seen a few times. The rearrangement uses TRBV4-1 and TRBJ2-5; D is tentatively TRBD1 or TRBD2 (6 bases each). The CDR3 extends over 15 amino acids. CDR1 is MGHRA and CDR2 is YSYEKL in the germline V gene. V dropped 1 base and J dropped 4 bases, with 13 bases sitting between them. The CDR3 loop is CASSQVTGRLETQYF. As DNA, the CDR3 is TGCGCCAGCAGCCAAGTAACAGGGAGGTTAGAGACCCAGTACTTC.

This clonotype has only a few counts. V usage is TRBV9 and J usage is TRBJ2-1; D is possibly TRBD2 (5 bases). Germline V gives CDR1 SGDLS, CDR2 YYNGEE. CDR3 size: 18 residues. The ends were cut back, 0 bases at V and 0 bases at J, with 16 bases in the middle. For the CDR3, the DNA is TGTGCCAGCAGCGTAGCTACTTTTGGGAGAGGCTCCTACAATGAGCAGTTCTTC. Amino acid sequence: CASSVATFGRGSYNEQFF.

The gene calls are TRBV27 and TRBJ1-5; a weak D match, TRBD1 (6 bases). Trimming stripped 4 bases from V and 6 bases from J, with 19 bases between. Germline values: CDR1 MNHEY, CDR2 SMNVEV (reference sequence). CDR3 length: 16 amino acids. In nucleotides, the CDR3 is TGTGCCAGCAGTTCTTCAAAAGGGGGAATGGGTCAGCCCCAGCATTTT. It yields the protein CASSSSKGGMGQPQHF.

This clonotype was seen at least ten times. The rearrangement links TRBV20-1 to TRBJ1-2; D is unresolved. The V end lost 3 bases, the J end lost 8 bases, and 13 bases lay between the germline ends. Per the germline V gene, CDR1 is DFQATT and CDR2 is SNEGSKA (reference sequence). The CDR3 loop spans 12 amino acids. Here the CDR3 reads CSASPGLSGYTF. The CDR3 DNA is TGCAGTGCTAGTCCGGGCCTCTCAGGCTACACCTTC.

This clonotype was observed at least ten times. V is TRBV5-8 and J is TRBJ1-1; possibly TRBD1 for D (6 bases). Germline loops: CDR1 SGHTS, CDR2 YDEGEE. The CDR3 is 16 amino acids. The ends were cut back, 5 bases at V and 0 bases at J, with 17 bases in the middle. In nucleotides, the CDR3 is TGTGCCAGCAGGACAATCTATGACAGGCTGAACACTGAAGCTTTCTTT. Translated: CASRTIYDRLNTEAFF.

This clonotype was recorded many times. The V gene is TRBV7-2, the J gene TRBJ2-7; D call uncertain. The V end was cut by 1 base, the J end by 1 base, with 11 bases between. In germline, CDR1 is SGHTA, CDR2 FQGNSA. The CDR3 is 15 residues long. The CDR3 reads CASSLDRAESYEQYF. CDR3 sequence (DNA): TGTGCCAGCAGCTTAGATCGGGCGGAGTCCTACGAGCAGTACTTC.

This clonotype has a count of ten or more. The chain uses TRBV5-1 and TRBJ2-1; 7 bases line up with TRBD1. Germline assignment: CDR1 SGHRS and CDR2 YFSETQ. The CDR3 loop spans 16 amino acids. The junction had 8 bases not matched to a gene; V was cut back by 5 bases and J by 0 bases. CDR3 sequence reads: CASSQPGTASYNEQFF. DNA of the CDR3: TGCGCCAGCAGTCAGCCGGGGACAGCCTCCTACAATGAGCAGTTCTTC.

This clonotype was counted between two and nine times. The rearrangement joins TRBV5-1 to TRBJ1-4, with a possible D match to TRBD1 (5 bases). Germline V gives CDR1 SGHRS, CDR2 YFSETQ. The CDR3 length is 16 residues. Trimming removed 3 bases from V and 0 bases from J, with 12 bases in between. The chain's CDR3 is CASSSKDRTTNEKLFF. In DNA, the CDR3 is TGCGCCAGCAGCTCAAAAGACAGAACAACTAATGAAAAACTGTTTTTT.

This clonotype was seen many times. This chain joins TRBV7-3 and TRBJ2-3; no reliable D call. Trimming shortened V by 0 bases and J by 0 bases, and 7 bases separated the two germline ends. The CDR3 loop spans 15 amino acids. Germline V gene data show CDR1 as SGHTA and CDR2 as FQGTGA. CDR3 sequence: CASSLTPFSTDTQYF. As DNA, the CDR3 is TGTGCCAGCAGCTTAACGCCGTTCAGCACAGATACGCAGTATTTT. Based on the CDR3 plus reference TRBV7-3 and TRBJ2-3, the full variable domain is GAGVSQTPSNKVTEKGKYVELRCDPISGHTALYWYRQSLGQGPEFLIYFQGTGAADDSGLPNDRFFAVRPEGSVSTLKIQRTERGDSAVYLCASSLTPFSTDTQYFGPGTRLTVL.

This clonotype was picked up a small number of times. The rearrangement uses TRBV7-6 and TRBJ2-1; no definite D call. This CDR3 region has 16 residues. Per the germline V gene, CDR1 is SGHVS and CDR2 is FNYEAQ. Deletions cut 2 bases from V and 2 bases from J, with 13 bases between. The CDR3 spells CASSLSPGNAYNEQFF. The DNA for the CDR3 is TGTGCCAGCAGCTTATCCCCAGGAAACGCCTACAATGAGCAGTTCTTC. Full variable domain (outside the CDR3, taken from reference TRBV7-6 and TRBJ2-1): GAGVSQSPRYKVTKRGQDVALRCDPISGHVSLYWYRQALGQGPEFLTYFNYEAQQDKSGLPNDRFSAERPEGSISTLTIQRTEQRDSAMYRCASSLSPGNAYNEQFFGPGTRLTVL.

This clonotype appeared many times. This chain links TRBV28 with TRBJ1-1; possibly TRBD1 for D (5 bases). Between the trimmed V and J ends, which lost 7 bases and 6 bases, there was a span of 15 bases. The CDR3 contains 13 residues. Germline V lookup: CDR1 MDHEN, CDR2 SYDVKM. For the CDR3, the DNA is TGTGCCAGCACCTCCTGGGGGGAGGCTGAAGCTTTCTTT. Translation: CASTSWGEAEAFF.

This clonotype has just a few counts. It may be a read error: a sequence one base away is much more abundant. The chain combines TRBV28 with TRBJ2-7; 9 bases fit TRBD1. Germline values: CDR1 MDHEN, CDR2 SYDVKM. After removal of 4 bases from V and 7 bases from J, the junction contained 14 bases not matched to a gene. This CDR3 contains 16 residues. The CDR3 DNA reads TGTGCCAGCAGTTCAACCGGGACAGGGAAGTTGGATGAGCAGTACTTC. Encoded protein: CASSSTGTGKLDEQYF.

This clonotype was observed a few times. This sequence joins TRBV6-1 and TRBJ2-1, with 11 bases that match TRBD1. V dropped 3 bases and J dropped 4; count of bases not matched to a gene: 2. The CDR3 totals 15 residues. Per the germline V gene, CDR1 is MNHNS and CDR2 is SASEGT. The CDR3 DNA is TGTGCCAGCAGTGAGGGACAGGGGGGGTACAATGAGCAGTTCTTC. It encodes CASSEGQGGYNEQFF.

The genes are TRBV15 and TRBJ1-6, with D possibly matching TRBD1 (6 bases). Germline-derived CDR1 and CDR2 are LNHNV and YYDKDF (reference sequence). The CDR3 spans 16 residues. V lost 5 bases and J lost 9, with 20 bases in between. In DNA, the CDR3 is TGTGCCACCAGCTCGGACGGGTGGGGGCAGAGTTCACCCCTCCACTTT. Encoded protein: CATSSDGWGQSSPLHF.

This sequence joins TRBV2 and TRBJ1-5; TRBD1 agrees at 9 bases. The germline gives CDR1 SNHLY, CDR2 FYNNEI. Unmatched junction bases numbered 8, after V lost 8 bases and J lost 3 bases. The CDR3 sequence is 15 residues long. CDR3 amino acids: CASARTGAYNQPQHF. CDR3 DNA: TGTGCCAGCGCTAGGACAGGGGCTTACAATCAGCCCCAGCATTTT.

Of note for this clonotype: A single base separates this from a much larger clone, so it may be a read error. CDR3 sequence (DNA): TGCAGTGCTAGAGGACATGGTGGCTCCTACAATGAGCAGTTCTTC. Amino acids: CSARGHGGSYNEQFF. The rearrangement uses TRBV20-1 and TRBJ2-1, with D unclear. The ends were cut back, 1 base at V and 0 bases at J, with 10 bases in the middle. The CDR3 runs 15 residues. The V gene's germline CDR1 is DFQATT and CDR2 SNEGSKA (reference sequence).

This clonotype was seen many times. The J gene is TRBJ2-3, the V gene TRBV20-1; D ambiguous. The germline V gene encodes CDR1 DFQATT and CDR2 SNEGSKA (reference sequence). The ends were cut back, 2 bases at V and 2 bases at J, with 11 bases in the middle. The CDR3 spans 14 residues. In DNA, the CDR3 is TGCAGTGCTAGAATCCCAGGACCCACAGATACGCAGTATTTT. This codes for CSARIPGPTDTQYF.

This clonotype appeared a few times. The V and J genes are TRBV20-1 and TRBJ2-1, with D unclear. V lost 0 bases and J 9 bases, leaving 6 bases between the germline ends. CDR1 and CDR2 from the germline V gene are DFQATT and SNEGSKA (reference sequence). This CDR3 comprises 11 residues. The chain's CDR3 is CSARDSSEQFF. For the CDR3, the DNA is TGCAGTGCTAGAGATAGCTCTGAGCAGTTCTTC.